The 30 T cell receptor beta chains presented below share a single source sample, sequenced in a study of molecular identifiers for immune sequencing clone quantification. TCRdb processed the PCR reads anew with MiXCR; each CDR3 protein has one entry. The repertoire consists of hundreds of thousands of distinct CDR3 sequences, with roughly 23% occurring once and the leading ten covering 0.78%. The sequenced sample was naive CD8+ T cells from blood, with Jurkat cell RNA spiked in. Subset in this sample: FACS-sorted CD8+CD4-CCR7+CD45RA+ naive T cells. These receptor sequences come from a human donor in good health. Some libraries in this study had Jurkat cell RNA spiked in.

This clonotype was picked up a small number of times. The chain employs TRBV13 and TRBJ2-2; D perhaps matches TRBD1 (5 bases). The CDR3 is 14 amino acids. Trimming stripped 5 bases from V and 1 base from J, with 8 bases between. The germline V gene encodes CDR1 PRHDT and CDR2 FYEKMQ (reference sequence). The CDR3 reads CASSPQVNTGELFF. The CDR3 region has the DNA TGTGCCAGCAGCCCACAGGTGAACACCGGGGAGCTGTTTTTT.

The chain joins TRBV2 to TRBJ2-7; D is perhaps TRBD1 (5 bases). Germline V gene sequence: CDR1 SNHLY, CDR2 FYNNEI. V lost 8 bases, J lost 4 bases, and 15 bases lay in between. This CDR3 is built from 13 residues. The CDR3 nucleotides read TGTGCCAGCGCTGAGACAGACTTTTACGAGCAGTACTTC. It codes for CASAETDFYEQYF.

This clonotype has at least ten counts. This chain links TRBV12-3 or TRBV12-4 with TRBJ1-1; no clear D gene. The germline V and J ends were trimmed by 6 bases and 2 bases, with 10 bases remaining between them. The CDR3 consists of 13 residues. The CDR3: CASSIDINTEAFF. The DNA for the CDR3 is TGTGCCAGCAGCATAGACATAAACACTGAAGCTTTCTTT.

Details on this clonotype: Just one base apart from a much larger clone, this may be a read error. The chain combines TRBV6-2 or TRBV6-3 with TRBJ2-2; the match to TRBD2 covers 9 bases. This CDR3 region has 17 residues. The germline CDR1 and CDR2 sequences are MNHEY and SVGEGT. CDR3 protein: CASSYPGLASNTGGLFF. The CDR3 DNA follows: TGTGCCAGCAGTTACCCAGGACTAGCGTCGAACACCGGGGGGCTGTTTTTT.

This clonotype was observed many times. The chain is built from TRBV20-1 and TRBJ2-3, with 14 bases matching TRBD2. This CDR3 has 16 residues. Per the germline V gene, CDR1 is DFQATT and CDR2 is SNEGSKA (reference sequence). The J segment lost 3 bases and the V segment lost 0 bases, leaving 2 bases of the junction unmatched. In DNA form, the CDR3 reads TGCAGTGCTAGAGACGGGACTAGCGGGAGTACAGATACGCAGTATTTT. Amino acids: CSARDGTSGSTDTQYF.

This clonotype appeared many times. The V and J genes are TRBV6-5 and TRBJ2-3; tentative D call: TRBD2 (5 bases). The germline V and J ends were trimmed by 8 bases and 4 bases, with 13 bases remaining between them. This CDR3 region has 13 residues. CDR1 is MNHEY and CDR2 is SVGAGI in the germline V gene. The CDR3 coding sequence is TGTGCCAGCCCGACCGGGGATCCAGATACGCAGTATTTT. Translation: CASPTGDPDTQYF.

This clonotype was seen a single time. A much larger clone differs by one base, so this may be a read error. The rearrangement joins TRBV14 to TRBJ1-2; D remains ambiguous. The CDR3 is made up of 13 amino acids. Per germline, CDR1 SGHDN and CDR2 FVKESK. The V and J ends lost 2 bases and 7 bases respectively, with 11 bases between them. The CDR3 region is CASSQTEIFGYTF. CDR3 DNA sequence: TGTGCCAGCAGCCAAACAGAGATTTTTGGCTACACCTTC.

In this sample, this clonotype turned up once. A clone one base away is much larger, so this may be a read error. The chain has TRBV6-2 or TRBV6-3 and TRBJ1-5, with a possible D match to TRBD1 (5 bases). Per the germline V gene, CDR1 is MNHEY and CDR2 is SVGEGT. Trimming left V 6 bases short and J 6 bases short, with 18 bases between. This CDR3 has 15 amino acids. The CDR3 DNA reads TGTGCCAGCAGCAGCCGGGACCGACTCTCTCAGCCCCAGCATTTT. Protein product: CASSSRDRLSQPQHF.

Here the CDR3 reads CASSPPGLAENTGELFF. CDR3 coding DNA: TGTGCCAGCAGCCCACCCGGACTAGCGGAAAACACCGGGGAGCTGTTTTTT. The rearrangement joins TRBV13 to TRBJ2-2, with 10 nucleotides matching TRBD2. The germline V gene has CDR1 PRHDT and CDR2 FYEKMQ (reference sequence). V was pared by 5 bases and J by 2 bases, with 8 bases of the junction left unmatched. CDR3 length: 17 amino acids. The full variable domain, in which reference TRBV13 and TRBJ2-2 provide the parts outside the CDR3, is AAGVIQSPRHLIKEKRETATLKCYPIPRHDTVYWYQQGPGQDPQFLISFYEKMQSDKGSIPDRFSAQQFSDYHSELNMSSLELGDSALYFCASSPPGLAENTGELFFGEGSRLTVL.

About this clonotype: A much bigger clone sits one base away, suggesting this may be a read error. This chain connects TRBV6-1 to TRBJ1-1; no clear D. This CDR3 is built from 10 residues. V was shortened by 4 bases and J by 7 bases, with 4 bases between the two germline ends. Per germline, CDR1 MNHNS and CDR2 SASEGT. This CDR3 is CASSGHEAFF. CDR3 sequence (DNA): TGTGCCAGCAGTGGTCATGAAGCTTTCTTT.

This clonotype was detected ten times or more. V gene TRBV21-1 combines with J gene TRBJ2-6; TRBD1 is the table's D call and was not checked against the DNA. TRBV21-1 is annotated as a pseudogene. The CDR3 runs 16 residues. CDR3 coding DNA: TGTGCCAGCAGCACTGACCCGTCCTCTGGGGCCAACGTCCTGACTTTC. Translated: CASSTDPSSGANVLTF.

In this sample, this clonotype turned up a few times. CDR3 sequence (DNA): TGTGCCAGTAGTATAGCGGGGACGGTCCCAGATACGCAGTATTTT. It is translated as CASSIAGTVPDTQYF. The chain links TRBV19 to TRBJ2-3; D possibly uses TRBD1 or TRBD2 (5 bases each). This CDR3 is built from 15 residues. Germline CDR1 is LNHDA and CDR2 is SQIVND (reference sequence). The V and J ends lost 1 base and 4 bases respectively, with 12 bases between them.

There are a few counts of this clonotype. CDR3 in amino acids: CASRHHGTQETQYF. The CDR3 DNA reads TGTGCCAGCAGACACCATGGGACCCAAGAGACCCAGTACTTC. The chain is built from TRBV13 and TRBJ2-5; D may correspond to TRBD1 or TRBD2 (5 bases each). CDR3 size: 14 residues. Germline V CDR1 and CDR2: PRHDT, FYEKMQ (reference sequence). Trimming shortened V by 6 bases and J by 1 base, and 12 bases separated the two germline ends.

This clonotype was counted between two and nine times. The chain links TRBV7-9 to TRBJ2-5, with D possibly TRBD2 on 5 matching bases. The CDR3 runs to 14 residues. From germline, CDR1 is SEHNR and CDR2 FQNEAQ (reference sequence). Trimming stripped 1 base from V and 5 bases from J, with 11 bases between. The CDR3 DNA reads TGTGCCAGCAGCTTAGTCGGGAACGACGAGACCCAGTACTTC. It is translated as CASSLVGNDETQYF.

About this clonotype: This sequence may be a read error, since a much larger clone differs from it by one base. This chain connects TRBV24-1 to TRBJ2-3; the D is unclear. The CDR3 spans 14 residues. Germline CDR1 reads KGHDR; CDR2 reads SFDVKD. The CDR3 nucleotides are TGTGCCGCCAGTGACGCTTTTGTCACAGATACGCAGTATTTT. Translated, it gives CAASDAFVTDTQYF.

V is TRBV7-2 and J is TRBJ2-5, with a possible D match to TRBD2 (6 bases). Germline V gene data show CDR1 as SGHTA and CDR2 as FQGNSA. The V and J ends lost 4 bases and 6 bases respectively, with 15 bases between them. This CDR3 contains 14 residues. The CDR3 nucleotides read TGTGCCAGCAGCTACGGGGGTAGCGGCCAGACCCAGTACTTC. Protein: CASSYGGSGQTQYF.

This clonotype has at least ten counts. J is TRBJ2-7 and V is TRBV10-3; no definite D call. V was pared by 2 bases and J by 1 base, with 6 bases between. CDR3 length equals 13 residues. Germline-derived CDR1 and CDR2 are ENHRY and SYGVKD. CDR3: CAISEVWSYEQYF. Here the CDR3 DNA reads TGTGCCATCAGTGAGGTCTGGTCCTACGAGCAGTACTTC.

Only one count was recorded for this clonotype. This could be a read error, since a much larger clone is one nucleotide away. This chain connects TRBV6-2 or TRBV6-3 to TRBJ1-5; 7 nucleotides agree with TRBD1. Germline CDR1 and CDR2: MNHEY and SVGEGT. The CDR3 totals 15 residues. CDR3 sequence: CASSPRGQGGQPPHF. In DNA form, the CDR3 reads TGTGCCAGCAGCCCCCGGGGCCAGGGGGGCCAGCCCCCGCATTTT.

CDR3 region: CASSLASQGYSGELFF. The CDR3 DNA reads TGCGCCAGCAGCTTGGCGTCACAGGGTTATTCCGGGGAGCTGTTTTTT. The chain recombines TRBV5-1 with TRBJ2-2; possible D gene TRBD1, 6 bases. V lost 0 bases, J lost 6 bases, and 15 bases lay in between. The germline V gene has CDR1 SGHRS and CDR2 YFSETQ. The CDR3 contains 16 residues.

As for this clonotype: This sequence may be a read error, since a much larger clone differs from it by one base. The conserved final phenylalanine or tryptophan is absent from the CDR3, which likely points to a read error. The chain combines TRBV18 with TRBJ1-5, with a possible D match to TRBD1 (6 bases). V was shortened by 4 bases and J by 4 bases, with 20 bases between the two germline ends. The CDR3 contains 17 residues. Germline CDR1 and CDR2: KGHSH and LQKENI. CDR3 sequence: CASSRGGGRWENQPQHY. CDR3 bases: TGTGCCAGCTCACGTGGGGGCGGCAGGTGGGAGAATCAGCCCCAGCATTAT.

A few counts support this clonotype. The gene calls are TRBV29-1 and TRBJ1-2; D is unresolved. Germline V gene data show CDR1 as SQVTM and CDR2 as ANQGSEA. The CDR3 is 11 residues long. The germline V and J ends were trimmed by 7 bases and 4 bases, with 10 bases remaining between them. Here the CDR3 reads CSGRTIYGYTF. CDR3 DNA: TGCAGCGGACGGACCATCTATGGCTACACCTTC. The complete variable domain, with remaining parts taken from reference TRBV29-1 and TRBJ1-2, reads SAVISQKPSRDICQRGTSLTIQCQVDSQVTMMFWYRQQPGQSLTLIATANQGSEATYESGFVIDKFPISRPNLTFSTLTVSNMSPEDSSIYLCSGRTIYGYTFGSGTRLTVV.

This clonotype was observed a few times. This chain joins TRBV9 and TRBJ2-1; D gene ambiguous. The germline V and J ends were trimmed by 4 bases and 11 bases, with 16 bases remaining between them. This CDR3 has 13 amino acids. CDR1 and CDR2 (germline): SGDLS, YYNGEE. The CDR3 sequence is CASSSPGSLKQFF. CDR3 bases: TGTGCCAGCAGCAGTCCGGGCAGCCTTAAGCAGTTCTTC.

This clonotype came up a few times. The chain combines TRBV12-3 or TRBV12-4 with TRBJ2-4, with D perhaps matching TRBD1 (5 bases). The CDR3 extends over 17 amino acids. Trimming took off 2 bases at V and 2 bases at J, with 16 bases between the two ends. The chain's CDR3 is CASSLYNSQGPKNIQYF. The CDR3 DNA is TGTGCCAGCAGTTTATACAATAGTCAGGGCCCCAAAAACATTCAGTACTTC.

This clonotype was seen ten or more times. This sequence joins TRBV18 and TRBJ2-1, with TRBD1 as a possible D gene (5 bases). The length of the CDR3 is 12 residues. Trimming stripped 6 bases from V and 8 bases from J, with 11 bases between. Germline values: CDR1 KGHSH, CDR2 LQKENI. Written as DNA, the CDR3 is TGTGCCAGCTCCCAAAGGGGTTATGAGCAGTTCTTC. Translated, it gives CASSQRGYEQFF. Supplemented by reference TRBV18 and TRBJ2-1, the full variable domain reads NAGVMQNPRHLVRRRGQEARLRCSPMKGHSHVYWYRQLPEEGLKFMVYLQKENIIDESGMPKERFSAEFPKEGPSILRIQQVVRGDSAAYFCASSQRGYEQFFGPGTRLTVL.

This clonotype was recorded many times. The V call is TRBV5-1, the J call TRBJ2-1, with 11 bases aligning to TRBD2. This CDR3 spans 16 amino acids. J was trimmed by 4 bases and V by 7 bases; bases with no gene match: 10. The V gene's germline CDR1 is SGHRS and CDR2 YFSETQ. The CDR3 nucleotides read TGCGCCAGCTCAACTAGCGGGAGTTTGGAATACAATGAGCAGTTCTTC. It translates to CASSTSGSLEYNEQFF.

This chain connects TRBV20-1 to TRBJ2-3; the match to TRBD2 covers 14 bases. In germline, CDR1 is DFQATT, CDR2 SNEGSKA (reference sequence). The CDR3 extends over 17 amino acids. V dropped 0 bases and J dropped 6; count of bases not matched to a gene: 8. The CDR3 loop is CSARDPTSGRAYDTQYF. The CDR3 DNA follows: TGCAGTGCTAGAGACCCGACTAGCGGGAGGGCTTACGATACGCAGTATTTT.

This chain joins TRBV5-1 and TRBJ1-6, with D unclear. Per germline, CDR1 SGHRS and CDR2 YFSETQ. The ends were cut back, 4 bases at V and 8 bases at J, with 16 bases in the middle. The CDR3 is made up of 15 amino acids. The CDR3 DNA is TGCGCCAGCAGCCTGGAACGCCTAGAAGATTCACCCCTCCACTTT. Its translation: CASSLERLEDSPLHF.

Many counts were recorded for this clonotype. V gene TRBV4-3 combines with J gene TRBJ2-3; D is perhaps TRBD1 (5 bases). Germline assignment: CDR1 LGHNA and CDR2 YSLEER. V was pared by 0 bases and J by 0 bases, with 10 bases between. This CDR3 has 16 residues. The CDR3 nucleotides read TGCGCCAGCAGCCAAGATACAGGTCCTAGCACAGATACGCAGTATTTT. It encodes CASSQDTGPSTDTQYF.

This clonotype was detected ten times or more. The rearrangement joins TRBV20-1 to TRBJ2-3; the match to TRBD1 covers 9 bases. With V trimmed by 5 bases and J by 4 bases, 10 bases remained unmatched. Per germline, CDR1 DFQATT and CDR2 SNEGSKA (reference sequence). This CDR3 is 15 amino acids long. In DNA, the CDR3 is TGCAGTGCTCTTCGGACAGGGGATATCCCAGATACGCAGTATTTT. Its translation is CSALRTGDIPDTQYF.

CDR3 in DNA: TGTGCCAGCAGACTAGGTTTGGTGAACACTGAAGCTTTCTTT. Translating gives CASRLGLVNTEAFF. J is TRBJ1-1 and V is TRBV6-5, with no clear D. The ends were cut back, 6 bases at V and 0 bases at J, with 11 bases in the middle. The V gene's germline CDR1 is MNHEY and CDR2 SVGAGI. This CDR3 has 14 amino acids.